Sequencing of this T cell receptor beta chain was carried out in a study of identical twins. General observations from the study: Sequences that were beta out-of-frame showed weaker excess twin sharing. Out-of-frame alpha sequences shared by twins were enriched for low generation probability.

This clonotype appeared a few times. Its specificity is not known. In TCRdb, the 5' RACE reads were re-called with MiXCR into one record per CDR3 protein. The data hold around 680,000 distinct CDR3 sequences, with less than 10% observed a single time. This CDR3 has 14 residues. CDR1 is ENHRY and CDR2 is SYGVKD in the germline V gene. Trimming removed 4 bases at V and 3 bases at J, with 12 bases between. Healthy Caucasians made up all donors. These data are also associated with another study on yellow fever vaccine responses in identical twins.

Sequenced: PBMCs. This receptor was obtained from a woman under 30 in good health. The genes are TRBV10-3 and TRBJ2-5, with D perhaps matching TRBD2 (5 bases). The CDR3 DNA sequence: TGTGCCATCAGTGGAGCGGCCCACAAAGAGACCCAGTACTTC. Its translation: CAISGAAHKETQYF.